These 10 T cell receptor beta chains share one sample of origin, sequenced in a study of T-cell memory formation after mild COVID-19. A single record per CDR3 protein comes from TCRdb applying MiXCR to the 5' RACE reads. The sample yields more than 450,000 distinct CDR3 sequences, roughly 17% seen once. The sample consisted of PBMCs or a T cell subset sorted from them (not recorded which). The receptor set was obtained from an adult woman who had mild COVID-19 (a few samples of this study predate the infection). Cell type and time point are not known.

This clonotype was observed at least ten times. The chain combines TRBV4-2 with TRBJ2-5; possible D gene TRBD1, 5 bases. The V end lost 2 bases, the J end lost 6 bases, and 16 bases lay between the germline ends. CDR1 and CDR2 (germline): LGHNA, YNFKEQ. The CDR3 contains 15 residues. DNA for the CDR3: TGTGCCAGCAGCCAACCCGTAGGGGATCAAAAGACCCAGTACTTC. The encoded protein is CASSQPVGDQKTQYF.

The V call is TRBV7-2, the J call TRBJ2-7; TRBD2 is a possible D gene (7 bases). CDR1 SGHTA and CDR2 FQGNSA come from the germline V gene. This CDR3 region has 15 residues. Trimming pared 0 bases from V and 5 bases from J, leaving 14 bases between. The CDR3 reads CASSLAGGLRNEQYF. CDR3 DNA: TGTGCCAGCAGCTTAGCGGGGGGGCTCAGGAACGAGCAGTACTTC.

V gene TRBV5-1 combines with J gene TRBJ2-1, with D possibly being TRBD1 or TRBD2 (6 bases each). V was trimmed by 1 base and J by 6 bases, leaving 14 bases between them. CDR3 size: 15 residues. The germline gives CDR1 SGHRS, CDR2 YFSETQ. The CDR3 spells CASSLMAGDFNEQFF. The CDR3 DNA follows: TGCGCCAGCAGCTTGATGGCAGGGGACTTCAATGAGCAGTTCTTC.

The V gene is TRBV5-1, the J gene TRBJ2-2; the D call may be TRBD1 or TRBD2 (6 bases each). The CDR3 sequence is 16 residues long. V shed 0 bases and J shed 4 bases, with 13 bases lying between them. The germline V gene has CDR1 SGHRS and CDR2 YFSETQ. CDR3 sequence (DNA): TGCGCCAGCAGCTTGGCCGGGGGCGCGGGCACCGGGGAGCTGTTTTTT. This codes for CASSLAGGAGTGELFF.

In its sample, this clonotype was seen a few times. The chain has TRBV24-1 and TRBJ1-4, with D possibly matching TRBD1 (5 bases). The CDR3 is 14 amino acids. From germline, CDR1 is KGHDR and CDR2 SFDVKD. The V gene lost 4 bases and the J gene lost 11 bases, with 16 bases spanning the gap. Here the CDR3 reads CATSEPGLSGKLFF. CDR3 nucleotides: TGTGCCACCAGTGAACCGGGCCTCTCAGGGAAACTGTTTTTT.

This clonotype was seen more than once but under ten times. The chain uses TRBV12-3 or TRBV12-4 and TRBJ2-1, with D hard to call. Trimming stripped 7 bases from V and 3 bases from J, with 16 bases between. The length of the CDR3 is 15 residues. As DNA, the CDR3 is TGTGCCAGCATTGCTAGGGATTCACTCTACAATGAGCAGTTCTTC. Amino acid sequence: CASIARDSLYNEQFF.

V and J are TRBV20-1 and TRBJ2-1; TRBD2 aligns across 7 bases. Germline CDR1 is DFQATT and CDR2 is SNEGSKA (reference sequence). Germline trimming cut 4 bases from V and 6 bases from J; bases unmatched to any gene: 6. The length of the CDR3 is 13 residues. In nucleotides, the CDR3 is TGCAGTGCTAATGTGGGGGGGTCCAATGAGCAGTTCTTC. Amino acids: CSANVGGSNEQFF.

This clonotype was seen more than once but under ten times. The chain recombines TRBV7-2 with TRBJ2-3, with 8 nucleotides matching TRBD1. With V trimmed by 6 bases and J by 6 bases, 11 bases remained unmatched. Germline V gene lookup returns CDR1 SGHTA and CDR2 FQGNSA. The CDR3 length is 15 residues. CDR3 residues: CASSFQGAIPDTQYF. The CDR3 bases are TGTGCCAGCAGTTTTCAGGGGGCAATCCCGGATACGCAGTATTTT.

This chain connects TRBV14 to TRBJ2-1; a possible D gene is TRBD1 (6 bases). V was trimmed by 1 base and J by 11 bases, leaving 12 bases between them. The germline V gene has CDR1 SGHDN and CDR2 FVKESK. This CDR3 is 13 amino acids long. CDR3 sequence: CASSQGQAPKQFF. In DNA, the CDR3 is TGTGCCAGCAGCCAAGGACAGGCTCCCAAGCAGTTCTTC.

The chain uses TRBV3-1 and TRBJ2-7; 8 positions match TRBD1. The CDR3 has 17 amino acids. CDR1 is LGHDT and CDR2 is YNNKEL in the germline V gene (reference sequence). The V gene end was trimmed by 0 bases and the J gene end by 1 base; junction bases not matched to a gene: 8. This CDR3 reads CASSQDFTGQVSYEQYF. As DNA, the CDR3 is TGTGCCAGCAGCCAAGATTTCACGGGACAGGTGTCCTACGAGCAGTACTTC.